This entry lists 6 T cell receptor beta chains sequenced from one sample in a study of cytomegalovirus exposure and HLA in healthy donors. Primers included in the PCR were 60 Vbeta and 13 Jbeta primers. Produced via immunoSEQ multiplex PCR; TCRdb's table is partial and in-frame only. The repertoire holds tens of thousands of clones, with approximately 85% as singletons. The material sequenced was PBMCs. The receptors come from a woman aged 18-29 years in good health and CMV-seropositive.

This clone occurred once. CDR3 DNA: TGTGCCAGCAGTTACGGCAGGGATGGAAACACCATATATTTT. It specifies CASSYGRDGNTIYF. The chain employs TRBV6-5 and TRBJ1-3; D is perhaps TRBD1 (5 bases). This CDR3 contains 14 residues. From germline, CDR1 is MNHEY and CDR2 SVGAGI. V lost 2 bases, J lost 3 bases, and 8 bases lay in between.

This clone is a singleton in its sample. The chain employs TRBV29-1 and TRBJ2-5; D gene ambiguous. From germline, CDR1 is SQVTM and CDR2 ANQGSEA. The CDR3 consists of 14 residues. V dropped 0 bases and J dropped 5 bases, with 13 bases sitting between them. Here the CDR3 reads CSVEDLQRRETQYF. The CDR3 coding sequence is TGCAGCGTTGAAGACCTCCAGCGCCGTGAGACCCAGTACTTC.

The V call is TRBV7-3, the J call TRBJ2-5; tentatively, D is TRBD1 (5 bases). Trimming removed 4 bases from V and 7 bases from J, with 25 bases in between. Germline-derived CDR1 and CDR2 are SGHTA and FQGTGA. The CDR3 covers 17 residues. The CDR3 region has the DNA TGTGCCAGCAGCTCCCCTTTCCAATTCCCAGGGTTGGGGACCCAGTACTTC. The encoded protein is CASSSPFQFPGLGTQYF.

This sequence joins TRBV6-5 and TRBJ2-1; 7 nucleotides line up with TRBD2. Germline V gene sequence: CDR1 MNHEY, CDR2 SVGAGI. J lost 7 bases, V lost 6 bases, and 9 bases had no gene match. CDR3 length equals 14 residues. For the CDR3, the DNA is TGTGCCAGCAGCCTCCTGGCGGGAGTTAATGAGCAGTTCTTC. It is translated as CASSLLAGVNEQFF.

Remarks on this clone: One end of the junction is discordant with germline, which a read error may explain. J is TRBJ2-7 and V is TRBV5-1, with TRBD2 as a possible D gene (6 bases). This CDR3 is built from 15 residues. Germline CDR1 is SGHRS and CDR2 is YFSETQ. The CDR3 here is CASSLVEGTSCEQYF. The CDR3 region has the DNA TGCGCCAGCAGCTTGGTGGAGGGTACCTCCTGCGAGCAGTACTTC.

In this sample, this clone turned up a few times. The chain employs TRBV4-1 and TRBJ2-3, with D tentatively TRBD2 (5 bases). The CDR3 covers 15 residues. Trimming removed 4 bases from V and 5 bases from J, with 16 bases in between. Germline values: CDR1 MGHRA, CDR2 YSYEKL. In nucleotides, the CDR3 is TGCGCCAGCAGCCCAGAGGAGGACCGGAGAGATACGCAGTATTTT. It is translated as CASSPEEDRRDTQYF.